This TCR beta chain is from a study of T cell responses to AZD1222 COVID-19 vaccine. Overall study findings and caveats: In the spike-specific TCR repertoire, nearly half reportedly target unmutated variant regions. Spike-specific TCR breadth and depth were elevated following two AZD1222 doses. Regions 160-218 and 743-854 held dominance among vaccine-associated CD4 TCRs, which spanned spike. White British people made up most donors, females outnumbered males, and clonal diversity was possibly underestimated.

With regard to this clone: As yet, its antigen is unknown.

Germline assignment: CDR1 SEHNR and CDR2 FQNEAQ (reference sequence). V shed 8 bases and J shed 2 bases, with 10 bases lying between them. The CDR3 contains 13 residues. Profiling relied on immunoSEQ multiplex PCR, and the TCRdb table lists in-frame clones only, not all of them. The repertoire holds roughly 140,000 clones, approximately 86% seen once, with 5.5% to 8.5% in the top ten. Sequenced here: peripheral blood, sampled after recovery from COVID-19. The sequence derives from an adult who had recovered from COVID-19. The chain uses TRBV7-9 and TRBJ1-3; no definite D call. Here the CDR3 reads CASATFAGNTIYF. CDR3 coding DNA: TGTGCCAGCGCCACCTTCGCTGGAAACACCATATATTTT.